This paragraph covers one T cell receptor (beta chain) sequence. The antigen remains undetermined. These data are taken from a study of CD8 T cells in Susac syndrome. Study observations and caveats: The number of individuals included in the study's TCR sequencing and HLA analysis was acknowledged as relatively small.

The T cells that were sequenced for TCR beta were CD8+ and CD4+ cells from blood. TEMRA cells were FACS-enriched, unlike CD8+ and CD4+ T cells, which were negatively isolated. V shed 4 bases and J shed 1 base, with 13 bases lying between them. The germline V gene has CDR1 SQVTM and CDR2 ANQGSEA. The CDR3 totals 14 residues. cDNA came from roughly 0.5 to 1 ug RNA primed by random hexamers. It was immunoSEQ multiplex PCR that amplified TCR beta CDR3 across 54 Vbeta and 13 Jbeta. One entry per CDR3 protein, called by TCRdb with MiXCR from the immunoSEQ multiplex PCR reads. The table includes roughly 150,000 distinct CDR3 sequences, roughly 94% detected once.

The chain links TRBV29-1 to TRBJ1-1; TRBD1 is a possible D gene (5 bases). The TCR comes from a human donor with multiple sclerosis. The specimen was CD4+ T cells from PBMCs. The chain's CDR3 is CSVAARAANTEAFF. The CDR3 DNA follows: TGCAGCGTTGCGGCCAGGGCGGCGAACACTGAAGCTTTCTTT.